Listed here is a single T cell receptor beta chain. The length of the CDR3 is 16 residues. Germline CDR1 and CDR2: SGHTA and FQGNSA. Trimming cost V 2 bases and J 8 bases, with 18 bases left between them. The data are from a study of T cell responses to AZD1222 COVID-19 vaccine. TCRdb's copy holds only in-frame clones and misses some; the assay was immunoSEQ multiplex PCR. The profile shows 77,000 or so clones, 85% to 90% of them singletons. The sequence was collected from an adult in good health. This chain connects TRBV7-2 to TRBJ1-4; the D gene is possibly TRBD1 (5 bases). The sample in question was peripheral blood, obtained on day 0 of AZD1222 vaccination. This CDR3 reads CASSLYSPGAGEKLFF. CDR3 DNA sequence: TGTGCCAGCAGCTTATATAGCCCCGGGGCAGGAGAAAAACTGTTTTTT.